This TCR beta chain was obtained from a study of blood T cell repertoires in COVID-19. Study overall: Samples came from the United States, Italy and Spain, spanning acute and convalescent COVID-19. The cDNA or gDNA used as material had been derived from T cells, B-cell-depleted T cells, or PBMCs.

Original processing methods: Reference gene primer amplification yielded estimated nucleated cell counts. Assay used: immunoSEQ multiplex PCR; TCRdb lists only in-frame clones, some missing. The DNA gave D and trimming, while V, J and clone size come from that table. This sample carries under 300,000 clones, 85% of them seen once, and the ten largest clones take around 6.4%. CDR3 length: 17 residues. In germline, CDR1 is LGHDT, CDR2 YNNKEL (reference sequence). V lost 3 bases and J lost 7, with 21 bases in between. The sequenced sample consisted of peripheral blood. The sequence was obtained from a woman aged 60-70 years with active or convalescent COVID-19. V is TRBV3-1 (or the pseudogene TRBV3-2) and J is TRBJ2-2; D perhaps matches TRBD2 (6 bases). The CDR3 loop reads CASSHQGRTLSGGELFF. In DNA, the CDR3 is TGTGCCAGCAGCCACCAAGGGAGGACTCTGTCGGGCGGGGAGCTGTTTTTT.